This T cell receptor (beta chain) is drawn from a study of T cell changes during pregnancy in multiple sclerosis (dated by TCRdb to the late 2010s). For the study in its entirety: In women with multiple sclerosis, the researchers looked at how the T cell repertoire shifted as pregnancy progressed.

For this clone: Its antigen specificity is not known. No qualities accompany the bases; no much larger clone lies one base away.

The germline V gene (reference sequence) provides CDR1 LNHDA and CDR2 SQIVND. Germline trimming: 4 bases from V, 2 bases from J; junction bases outside gene matches: 2. From the cysteine up to the phenylalanine, the CDR3 has a length of 13 residues. This entry keeps only the CDR3 DNA: 39 bases, framed from base 1. Libraries came from the immunoSEQ multiplex PCR assay. This is the immuneACCESS table as TCRdb keeps it, with only in-frame sequences that have V and J called. A part of the clones is gone; compared with another copy, unresolved V genes explain less than half, and the rest is unexplained. Within this sample are tens of thousands of clones, with 75% to 95% of them counted one time only. The leading ten clones occupy less than 2% of the sample.

The sequence derives from a female donor in good health, enrolled as a control in a pregnancy study. This chain joins TRBV19 to TRBJ2-7, and 7 bases in between align with TRBD1. The sequences come from peripheral blood, collected after pregnancy. The nucleotide sequence is TGTGCCAGTAGTAGGCAGGGGGCCTACGAGCAGTACTTC. Translated, this is CASSRQGAYEQYF.